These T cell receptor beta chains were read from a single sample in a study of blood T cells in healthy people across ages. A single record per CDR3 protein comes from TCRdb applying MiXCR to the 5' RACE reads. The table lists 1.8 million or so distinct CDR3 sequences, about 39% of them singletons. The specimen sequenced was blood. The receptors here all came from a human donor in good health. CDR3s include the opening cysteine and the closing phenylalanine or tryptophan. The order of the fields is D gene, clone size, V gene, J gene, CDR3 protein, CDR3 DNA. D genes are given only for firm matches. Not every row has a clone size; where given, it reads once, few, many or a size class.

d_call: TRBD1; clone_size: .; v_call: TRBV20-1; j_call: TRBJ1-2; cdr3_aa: CSARGDSVETYGYTF; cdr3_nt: TGCAGTGCTAGAGGGGACAGTGTAGAGACCTATGGCTACACCTTC
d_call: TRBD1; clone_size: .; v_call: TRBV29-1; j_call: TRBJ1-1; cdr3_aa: CSARTGADTEAFF; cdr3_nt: TGCAGCGCCCGGACAGGAGCGGACACTGAAGCTTTCTTT
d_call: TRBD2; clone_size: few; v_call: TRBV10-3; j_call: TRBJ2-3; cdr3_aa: CAISEPAGRGEDTQYF; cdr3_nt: TGTGCCATCAGTGAGCCAGCGGGGAGGGGAGAAGATACGCAGTATTTT
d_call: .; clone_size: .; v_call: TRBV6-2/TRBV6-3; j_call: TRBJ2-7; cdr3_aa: CASSDRTSSYEQYF; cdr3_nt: TGTGCCAGCAGTGATAGGACATCCTCCTACGAGCAGTACTTC
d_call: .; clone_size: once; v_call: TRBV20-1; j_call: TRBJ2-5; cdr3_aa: CSANAVGGRETQYF; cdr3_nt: TGCAGTGCTAACGCCGTGGGGGGCAGGGAGACCCAGTACTTC
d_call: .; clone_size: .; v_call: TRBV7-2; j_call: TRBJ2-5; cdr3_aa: CASSLYMGKETQYF; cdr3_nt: TGTGCCAGCAGCCTTTATATGGGGAAAGAGACCCAGTACTTC
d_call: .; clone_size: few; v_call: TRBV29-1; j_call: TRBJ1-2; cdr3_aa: CSAVGNYGYTF; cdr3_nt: TGCAGCGCTGTTGGTAACTATGGCTACACCTTC
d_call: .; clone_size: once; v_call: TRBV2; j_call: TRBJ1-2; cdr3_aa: CARSYMDRTNYGYTF; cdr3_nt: TGTGCCAGATCCTATATGGACAGAACTAACTATGGCTACACCTTC
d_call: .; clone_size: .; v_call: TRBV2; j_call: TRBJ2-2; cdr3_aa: CASSESSAYTGELFF; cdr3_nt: TGTGCCAGCAGTGAGAGTTCGGCTTACACCGGGGAGCTGTTTTTT
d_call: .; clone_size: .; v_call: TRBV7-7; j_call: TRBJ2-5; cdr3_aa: CASSLGQQGEETQYF; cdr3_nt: TGTGCCAGCAGCTTAGGACAACAGGGTGAAGAGACCCAGTACTTC
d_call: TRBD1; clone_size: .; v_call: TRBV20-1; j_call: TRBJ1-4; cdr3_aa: CSAPDRAEKLFF; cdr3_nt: TGCAGTGCCCCGGACAGGGCTGAAAAACTGTTTTTT
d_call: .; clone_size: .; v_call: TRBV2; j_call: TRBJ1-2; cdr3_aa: CASSEVVYGYTF; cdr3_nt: TGTGCCAGCAGTGAGGTAGTTTATGGCTACACCTTC
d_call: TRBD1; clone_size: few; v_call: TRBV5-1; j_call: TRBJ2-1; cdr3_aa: CASSRPTGSSYNEQFF; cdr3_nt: TGCGCCAGCAGCCGTCCGACAGGGTCTTCCTACAATGAGCAGTTCTTC
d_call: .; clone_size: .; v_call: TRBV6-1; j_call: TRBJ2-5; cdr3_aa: CASSDGPRETQYF; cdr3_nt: TGTGCCAGCAGTGACGGTCCTAGAGAGACCCAGTACTTC
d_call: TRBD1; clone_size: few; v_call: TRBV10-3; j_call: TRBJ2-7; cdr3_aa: CAISAGTGDEQYF; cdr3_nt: TGTGCCATCAGTGCCGGGACAGGCGACGAGCAGTACTTC
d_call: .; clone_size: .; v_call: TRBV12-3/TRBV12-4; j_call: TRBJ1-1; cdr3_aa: CASSLSYRAFF; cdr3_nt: TGTGCCAGCAGTTTAAGCTATAGGGCTTTCTTT